Below, one T cell receptor beta chain is given with its context. Its antigen specificity is not known. Per-nucleotide qualities are absent, and no much larger clonotype sits a single base away. The data were taken from a study of cytomegalovirus exposure and HLA in healthy donors listed by TCRdb under 2017. Concerning the study at large: In an earlier analysis of 450 to 750 of the donors, less than 350 Gb of sequence data and some 120 million unique TCR beta sequences from approximately 180 million T cells were reported. Approximately 310 gigabases of sequencing data and tens of millions of unique TCR sequences were included in an early release covering several hundred HLA-typed donors. Among the approximately 400 genotyped donors, under 90% belonged to the genetic ancestry cluster associated with self-reported Caucasian donors. The aim of the study was to test whether cataloging public T cell receptors could identify signatures of past pathogen exposure. Using immunosequencing, the study profiled T cell repertoires from fewer than 700 subjects and related those repertoires to cytomegalovirus serostatus. Besides the first cohort of more than 650 subjects, a separate validation cohort made up of 90 to 150 different subjects was used. To predict cytomegalovirus infection status, the study combined high-throughput TCR immunosequencing, statistical association of individual TCRs with disease status, and machine learning. A later analysis re-examined previously published TCR beta repertoires from roughly 720 donors and added high-resolution HLA genotyping to investigate patterns of TCR occurrence. In the later analysis, no new phenotypic data were used to find candidate immune exposures; instead, reliance was placed on TCR beta sequences and their occurrence across donors. An earlier analysis of approximately 640 of the donors applied high-throughput TCR beta sequencing to assess whether each TCR beta V gene segment acted as functional or pseudogenic. Donor age, sex, ethnicity and CMV serostatus were collected together with the repertoire data. A later genetic analysis took genome-wide SNP genotypes for about 55% of the roughly 700 donors and used that subset as a discovery cohort. All discovery cohort repertoires had been generated using a single sequencing platform. HLA typing covered class I and class II loci at four-digit resolution. Typing coverage differed by locus: A, B, C, DRB1 and DQB1 were typed in roughly 629-630 donors, DQA1 in 500 to 550, DPA1 in 600 to 610, and DPB1 in roughly 470. A handful of DR-DQ haplotypes were handled as single units for association and clustering because linkage in the cohort was strong. Across about 370 genotyped donors of the cohort, an average of approximately 220,000 unique TCR beta nucleotide sequences per donor were sequenced, and roughly a sixth of those sequences were non-productive. What the authors observed across the whole study: In a later analysis, the rate of TCR association differed among HLA loci, with DRB1 alleles having the most associated TCRs and HLA-C alleles having the fewest. A further reported finding was that TCR beta sequences accurately predicted the HLA-A and HLA-B alleles for most subjects in the first cohort. Most TCR sequences were seen in very few donors, while some public TCRs were found in many individuals. The sequencing pipeline was judged likely to have produced a cluster of highly shared sequence variants as a technical artifact. Strong co-occurrence of HLA alleles, especially DR and DQ, made assigning TCR associations to individual alleles difficult. Sequencing depth was assumed to be roughly uniform across donors in the presence/absence analyses, though that assumption may not hold. In vitro tests confirmed that three of the cytomegalovirus-associated TCR beta chains recognize cytomegalovirus antigens. Linkage disequilibrium might explain the correlated functional status among segregating V segments, but an unknown experimental factor could not be ruled out. In an earlier analysis of around 500 of the donors, most TCR beta V segments appeared in productive rearrangements about 87% or about 30% of the time, broadly matching IMGT annotations. The study gave a list of about 170 TCR beta chains associated with cytomegalovirus. Compared with the roughly 670-donor mean, donors in an Asian-associated ancestry cluster had fewer N-insertions in productive TCRs, according to a later genetic analysis. HLA typing was unavailable for some donors at each locus, so association tests used only the typed subset. This cohort had only TCR beta chains sequenced, and the lack of alpha or paired-chain data limited which features could be detected. Compared with equally common non-associated chains, HLA-associated TCR beta chains in a later analysis were more clonally expanded and had lower generation probabilities. According to a later analysis, parvovirus B19, influenza, CMV and Epstein-Barr virus appeared linked to several top co-occurrence clusters. It was suggested by the authors that the approach could potentially be generalized to other disease states and immunological phenotypes. CMV serostatus was the only immune exposure information available for the cohort. Some IMGT-functional V segments, including TRBV6-2 and TRBV6-3, could not be told apart with the 87-base-pair reads, so those segments were excluded. The classifier was reported to diagnose cytomegalovirus status with high specificity and sensitivity in both the original cohort and the validation cohort. Most CMV-associated TCR beta chains appeared to be HLA-restricted in a later analysis, and the HLA associations seemed to be driven largely by CMV exposure. At a false discovery rate of 0.05, a later analysis linked 16,000 or so TCR beta sequences to specific HLA alleles. Because counts were too low, about 18 rarely observed V segments, including chromosome 9 orphons, were left out of the earlier analysis of 500 to 650 of the donors. A later genetic analysis associated a missense DCLRE1C variant with V-gene and J-gene trimming of TCR beta chains, and an independent cohort replicated the association.

The cohort was made up of approximately 670 healthy bone marrow donors. At the time of sampling, every cohort member was nominally healthy, though immune exposures that went unrecorded were likely present. The donor tested CMV seronegative and was one of the 352 seronegative cohort members. Each donor provided a peripheral blood sample, and peripheral blood mononuclear cells were used for TCR beta sequencing. The Qiagen DNeasy Blood Extraction Kit was used to extract genomic DNA from the blood cell samples. From the cysteine up to the phenylalanine, the CDR3 has a length of 14 residues. Only CDR3 DNA remains: 42 bases, in frame from the first base. After removal of 0 bases from V and 8 bases from J, the junction retains 6 bases not matched to a gene. CDR1 and CDR2 were assigned from the germline V gene (reference sequence) as GTSNPN and SVGIG. Library generation was performed with the immunoSEQ multiplex PCR assay. For the multiplex PCR, a mixture combining 60 forward primers for TCR Vbeta segments and 13 reverse primers for TCR Jbeta segments was used. The CDR3 region of rearranged TCR beta genes was amplified from genomic DNA by a multiplex PCR assay. On the Illumina HiSeq System, the amplified TCR beta libraries were sequenced as 87-base-pair reads. The source study handled its data this way. In a later analysis, tens of millions of unique TCR beta chains were counted across the roughly 670 repertoires, and approximately 11 million of these chains were shared by at least two donors. Raw reads were error-corrected and collapsed into unique sequences with a nearest-neighbor algorithm that merged closely related sequences to remove PCR and sequencing errors. CDR3 sequences were aligned to IMGT reference sequences to assign V, D and J gene segments. For a sequence to be retained, at least a six-nucleotide match to both a V gene segment and a J gene segment was required. A rearrangement counted as productive if the CDR3 had no stop codons and remained in frame with V and J, and every other rearrangement counted as non-productive. CDR3 was defined by IMGT convention, running from the second conserved V-encoded cysteine to the conserved J-encoded phenylalanine. The earlier analysis of some 580 of the donors excluded any sequence lacking an unambiguous match to a single V gene segment. An earlier analysis of 587 of the donors called V segments functional above 56.7% productive rearrangements and segregating when the between-donor standard deviation exceeded 5%. To diagnose cytomegalovirus status from the catalog of TCR beta chain sequences, a statistical classification framework was built. In a later analysis, V and J genes were assigned by comparing TCR nucleotide sequences against IMGT/GENE-DB human TR gene sequences. Using the TCRdist pipeline, a later analysis assigned CDR3 sequences along with most-parsimonious VDJ recombination scenarios. In a later analysis, every TCR beta chain was defined by the combination of its CDR3 amino acid sequence and its V-gene family, and reads without a unique V-gene family were dropped. As a way to deal with suspected cross-contamination and a sequencing artifact, a later analysis dropped 450 to 600 nucleotide sequences that were highly shared and had low generation probability. For each public chain, a later analysis derived a clonal expansion index from normalized ranks of inferred template counts within each repertoire. In a later analysis, generation probabilities were computed using a VDJ recombination model fitted to out-of-frame rearrangements, and the results were checked against IGoR. A later analysis scored TCR-TCR, TCR-HLA and TCR-CMV co-occurrence with hypergeometric tests, applying a repertoire-size bias correction to TCR pairs. In a later analysis, false discovery rates were estimated by permuting HLA or CMV assignments 20 times. In a later analysis, co-occurring TCRs were grouped using DBSCAN, and TCRdist sequence similarity was added for clustering within HLA-allele-positive subsets. For co-occurrence clustering, repertoires with fewer than 30,000 or more than 120,000 public chains were excluded, along with four to six repertoires with anomalous nucleotide sharing. TCRdb limited this immuneACCESS table to in-frame rearrangements with V and J called. A share of clones is missing; checked studies link under half to unresolved V genes, and the rest is unexplained. V and J calls and clone size are copied from that table; D and trimming were computed from the DNA. The sample table contains about 120,000 clones; only one count was recorded for about two thirds of them. Jointly, the top ten make up 3% to 4.5% of the sample.

Sequencing used PBMCs. Recombination connected TRBV30 to TRBJ2-1; TRBD2 matches 8 bases in the middle. This receptor was obtained from a man aged 25 to 45 in good health and CMV-seronegative. CDR3 reads: CAWSVGGGLYEQFF. Here is the DNA: TGTGCCTGGAGTGTCGGGGGGGGCCTTTATGAGCAGTTCTTC.